Presented here are 32 T cell receptor beta chains from one specimen sequenced in a study of shared clonotypes between healthy human individuals (dated by TCRdb to 2020 to 2022). Receptor libraries were prepared by the immunoSEQ multiplex PCR assay. The table comes from immuneACCESS by way of TCRdb, which keeps in-frame sequences with V and J called. Part of the clones is missing from these tables; in studies checked, under half for an unresolved V gene and the rest for unknown reasons. The sample data list roughly 590,000 clones, and around 95% of these were observed just once. The top ten hold around 0.11% of the sample. CD8 naive samples were CD45RO-negative cells positively selected for CCR7, giving a CD45RA+CCR7+ population that excluded TemRA cells. Input material: naive CD8+ T cells sorted from blood. According to the study, the label for this sample's cell subset or site signals: CD45RA+CCR7+. These receptors were taken from a woman in her thirties in good health.

The chain couples TRBV5-4 to TRBJ1-2, with 7 bases that match TRBD1. The CDR3 extends over 14 amino acids. CDR1 SGHNT and CDR2 YYREEE come from the germline V gene (reference sequence). V shed 7 bases, J shed 8 bases, and the junction held 14 bases outside the gene matches. In DNA, the CDR3 is TGTGCCAGCTTCTCCGGGACAGCGGGCGGGGGCTACACCTTC. This sequence encodes CASFSGTAGGGYTF.

The chain employs TRBV6-5 and TRBJ1-5, with D unresolved. Germline V gene lookup returns CDR1 MNHEY and CDR2 SVGAGI. This CDR3 spans 14 amino acids. V lost 6 bases to trimming and J lost 1 base, with 10 bases between them. Written as DNA, the CDR3 is TGTGCCAGCAGCCCAACAAGGAGCAATCAGCCCCAGCATTTT. Translating gives CASSPTRSNQPQHF.

The chain uses TRBV27 and TRBJ1-5, with a possible D match to TRBD1 (6 bases). The CDR3 length is 18 residues. The germline gives CDR1 MNHEY, CDR2 SMNVEV (reference sequence). The germline V and J ends were trimmed by 6 bases and 2 bases, with 23 bases remaining between them. The CDR3: CASRRGTSGLYGNQPQHF. The CDR3 DNA follows: TGTGCCAGCAGGAGGGGGACGTCGGGGCTGTATGGCAATCAGCCCCAGCATTTT.

V usage is TRBV15 and J usage is TRBJ2-5, with D maybe TRBD2 (6 bases). The DNA end is more similar to TRBJ2-7, so the J call may be wrong. In germline, CDR1 is LNHNV, CDR2 YYDKDF (reference sequence). This CDR3 has 13 amino acids. The CDR3 coding sequence is TGTGCCACCAGCATCGGGGGAGGCTACGAGCAGTACTTC. It yields the protein CATSIGGGYEQYF.

The V gene is TRBV27, the J gene TRBJ2-1; D is ambiguous. V was trimmed by 6 bases and J by 1 base, leaving 13 bases between them. This CDR3 spans 15 amino acids. CDR1 MNHEY and CDR2 SMNVEV come from the germline V gene (reference sequence). DNA of the CDR3: TGTGCCAGCAGCAACATAGGGCCGTCCTACAATGAGCAGTTCTTC. It is translated as CASSNIGPSYNEQFF.

In the case of this clone: This CDR3 is also generated by other DNA sequences in the sample. The chain couples TRBV27 to TRBJ2-7; TRBD2 matches 10 bases. The CDR3 length is 13 residues. CDR1 is MNHEY and CDR2 is SMNVEV in the germline V gene (reference sequence). Trimming cost V 6 bases and J 2 bases; bases outside gene matches: 1. CDR3 amino acids: CASRLAGPYEQYF. In DNA form, the CDR3 reads TGTGCCAGCAGACTAGCGGGACCCTACGAGCAGTACTTC.

The chain combines TRBV7-6 with TRBJ2-7; a weak D match, TRBD2 (6 bases). CDR3 length: 16 amino acids. Between the trimmed V and J ends, which lost 4 bases and 2 bases, there was a span of 18 bases. The germline V gene has CDR1 SGHVS and CDR2 FNYEAQ. CDR3 protein: CASSSDPPGEAYEQYF. The CDR3, as DNA: TGTGCCAGCAGCTCAGACCCCCCGGGGGAGGCCTACGAGCAGTACTTC.

A remark on this clone: The same CDR3 is also encoded by other DNA sequences in this sample. The J gene is TRBJ2-2, the V gene TRBV2; no clear D gene. This CDR3 spans 13 amino acids. Trimming left V 2 bases short and J 3 bases short, with 4 bases between. Germline values: CDR1 SNHLY, CDR2 FYNNEI. CDR3 protein: CASSEYDTGELFF. As DNA, the CDR3 is TGTGCCAGCAGTGAATATGACACCGGGGAGCTGTTTTTT.

The chain employs TRBV7-9 and TRBJ1-5, with unresolved D. Trimming cost V 0 bases and J 5 bases, with 8 bases left between them. The CDR3 totals 14 residues. Germline-derived CDR1 and CDR2 are SEHNR and FQNEAQ (reference sequence). The CDR3 spells CASSLAGSHQPQHF. CDR3 DNA sequence: TGTGCCAGCAGCTTAGCAGGGAGCCATCAGCCCCAGCATTTT.

On this clone: Other DNA sequences from this sample encode an identical CDR3 as well. The chain employs TRBV19 and TRBJ1-1, with D hard to call. The germline gives CDR1 LNHDA, CDR2 SQIVND (reference sequence). Trimming removed 3 bases at V and 3 bases at J, with 8 bases between. This CDR3 region has 13 residues. The CDR3 here is CASSMWVYTEAFF. The DNA for the CDR3 is TGTGCCAGTAGTATGTGGGTATACACTGAAGCTTTCTTT.

The chain combines TRBV9 with TRBJ1-1; TRBD1 matches 7 bases. Germline V gives CDR1 SGDLS, CDR2 YYNGEE. CDR3 size: 13 residues. V was clipped by 4 bases and J by 8 bases; unmatched bases: 8. Written as DNA, the CDR3 is TGTGCCAGCAGCCCCCAGGGGGGATCCGAAGCTTTCTTT. Its translation is CASSPQGGSEAFF.

The rearrangement uses TRBV27 and TRBJ2-1; TRBD1 aligns across 8 bases. The germline V gene has CDR1 MNHEY and CDR2 SMNVEV (reference sequence). The V gene end was trimmed by 4 bases and the J gene end by 7 bases; junction bases not matched to a gene: 9. The CDR3 runs 15 residues. The CDR3 nucleotides read TGTGCCAGCAGTTGGGTGGGACAGGCAGCTAATGAGCAGTTCTTC. As protein: CASSWVGQAANEQFF.

V is TRBV28 and J is TRBJ1-1, with D uncertain. The V gene lost 1 base and the J gene lost 9 bases, with 15 bases spanning the gap. The V gene's germline CDR1 is MDHEN and CDR2 SYDVKM. The CDR3 runs to 14 residues. CDR3 nucleotides: TGTGCCAGCAGTTTATCACACCGTGGCGTAAAAGCTTTCTTT. It is translated as CASSLSHRGVKAFF.

This chain connects TRBV9 to TRBJ2-7; unclear D gene. The CDR3 is 14 amino acids. V was clipped by 3 bases and J by 2 bases, with 12 bases between them. Germline CDR1 and CDR2: SGDLS and YYNGEE. The CDR3 sequence is CASSAPPPAYEQYF. Here the CDR3 DNA reads TGTGCCAGCAGCGCGCCACCCCCCGCCTACGAGCAGTACTTC.

V and J are TRBV19 and TRBJ2-1, with 7 positions matching TRBD1. The V gene end was trimmed by 3 bases and the J gene end by 7 bases; junction bases not matched to a gene: 9. CDR1 is LNHDA and CDR2 is SQIVND in the germline V gene (reference sequence). The CDR3 loop spans 15 amino acids. CDR3 in DNA: TGTGCCAGTAGTATCCAACGGACAGGTCTAAATGAGCAGTTCTTC. Protein product: CASSIQRTGLNEQFF.

The chain recombines TRBV11-2 with TRBJ1-2; possible D gene TRBD1, 6 bases. The germline V and J ends were trimmed by 5 bases and 3 bases, with 13 bases remaining between them. This CDR3 region has 14 residues. Per germline, CDR1 SGHAT and CDR2 FQNNGV. This CDR3 reads CASSAAGAYYGYTF. CDR3 DNA: TGTGCCAGCAGCGCCGCAGGGGCCTACTATGGCTACACCTTC. Complete variable domain (other parts from reference TRBV11-2 and TRBJ1-2): EAGVAQSPRYKIIEKRQSVAFWCNPISGHATLYWYQQILGQGPKLLIQFQNNGVVDDSQLPKDRFSAERLKGVDSTLKIQPAKLEDSAVYLCASSAAGAYYGYTFGSGTRLTVV.

This chain connects TRBV11-2 to TRBJ2-7; 7 bases are a match to TRBD2. Germline V gene sequence: CDR1 SGHAT, CDR2 FQNNGV. Unmatched junction bases numbered 5, after V lost 1 base and J lost 2 bases. This CDR3 is 15 amino acids long. This chain's CDR3 is CASSLVPSGAYEQYF. Written as DNA, the CDR3 is TGTGCCAGCAGCTTAGTCCCTAGCGGCGCCTACGAGCAGTACTTC. Based on the CDR3 plus reference TRBV11-2 and TRBJ2-7, the full variable domain is EAGVAQSPRYKIIEKRQSVAFWCNPISGHATLYWYQQILGQGPKLLIQFQNNGVVDDSQLPKDRFSAERLKGVDSTLKIQPAKLEDSAVYLCASSLVPSGAYEQYFGPGTRLTVT.

The chain is built from TRBV27 and TRBJ2-7, with D perhaps assigned TRBD1 or TRBD2 (6 bases each). The germline V gene encodes CDR1 MNHEY and CDR2 SMNVEV (reference sequence). The CDR3 extends over 20 amino acids. V lost 0 bases to trimming and J lost 1 base, with 25 bases between them. CDR3 sequence reads: CASSLSGGTWRGPKSYEQYF. DNA for the CDR3: TGTGCCAGCAGTTTATCAGGGGGGACTTGGCGGGGCCCCAAATCCTACGAGCAGTACTTC.

The chain employs TRBV2 and TRBJ2-3, with 8 bases lining up with TRBD1. V lost 6 bases and J lost 6; bases outside the gene matches: 8. The CDR3 runs to 14 residues. CDR1 SNHLY and CDR2 FYNNEI come from the germline V gene. CDR3: CASRTGQGLDTQYF. For the CDR3, the DNA is TGTGCCAGCAGGACTGGACAGGGTTTGGATACGCAGTATTTT.

The chain combines TRBV19 with TRBJ2-7; TRBD1 agrees at 7 bases. The junction had 5 bases not matched to a gene; V was cut back by 6 bases and J by 0 bases. This CDR3 has 14 amino acids. Germline V gene data show CDR1 as LNHDA and CDR2 as SQIVND (reference sequence). The CDR3 DNA is TGTGCCAGTAGCGACAGGGTAAGCTCCTACGAGCAGTACTTC. Protein sequence: CASSDRVSSYEQYF.

This chain connects TRBV10-3 to TRBJ2-1; 8 nucleotides line up with TRBD1. V dropped 8 bases and J dropped 9; count of bases not matched to a gene: 3. CDR1 and CDR2 from the germline V gene are ENHRY and SYGVKD. The CDR3 totals 11 residues. CDR3 loop: CAIGQGGEQFF. CDR3 DNA sequence: TGTGCCATCGGACAGGGAGGTGAGCAGTTCTTC.

V usage is TRBV6-1 and J usage is TRBJ2-3, with TRBD2 matching 8 bases. CDR1 MNHNS and CDR2 SASEGT come from the germline V gene. J lost 1 base, V lost 8 bases, and 2 bases had no gene match. This CDR3 comprises 13 residues. This CDR3 reads CASSAGGTDTQYF. CDR3 nucleotides: TGTGCCAGCTCAGCGGGAGGCACAGATACGCAGTATTTT.

This clone has only one observation. The rearrangement links TRBV28 to TRBJ1-5; D gene unclear. The CDR3 consists of 12 residues. CDR1 is MDHEN, CDR2 SYDVKM, per germline. Trimming removed 5 bases at V and 7 bases at J, with 9 bases between. The CDR3 bases are TGTGCCAGCAGTCCTATGGGCCAGCCCCAGCATTTT. It translates to CASSPMGQPQHF.

The chain has TRBV9 and TRBJ1-2; D is ambiguous. CDR1 and CDR2 from the germline V gene are SGDLS and YYNGEE. CDR3 length: 14 residues. V was cut by 0 bases and J by 1 base, with 7 bases left in between. The DNA for the CDR3 is TGTGCCAGCAGCGTAGGTCAGGATAACTATGGCTACACCTTC. Encoded protein: CASSVGQDNYGYTF. Drawing the rest from reference TRBV9 and TRBJ1-2, the complete variable domain is DSGVTQTPKHLITATGQRVTLRCSPRSGDLSVYWYQQSLDQGLQFLIQYYNGEERAKGNILERFSAQQFPDLHSELNLSSLELGDSALYFCASSVGQDNYGYTFGSGTRLTVV.

This chain links TRBV28 with TRBJ2-7; weak D call: TRBD1 (6 bases). Between the trimmed V and J ends, which lost 6 bases and 6 bases, there was a span of 15 bases. This CDR3 region has 13 residues. Germline V lookup: CDR1 MDHEN, CDR2 SYDVKM. The DNA for the CDR3 is TGTGCCAGCAGCCTGGGGACATCGTCCGAGCAGTACTTC. Residues: CASSLGTSSEQYF.

CDR3 in amino acids: CASRLEGDHNEQFF. The CDR3 DNA reads as TGTGCCAGCAGACTGGAGGGGGACCACAATGAGCAGTTCTTC. V and J are TRBV7-9 and TRBJ2-1; D assignment may be TRBD1 or TRBD2 (6 bases each). CDR1 is SEHNR and CDR2 is FQNEAQ in the germline V gene (reference sequence). Trimming removed 6 bases at V and 5 bases at J, with 14 bases between. This CDR3 is 14 amino acids long.

The genes are TRBV15 and TRBJ2-5, with D perhaps matching TRBD2 (5 bases). V lost 5 bases to trimming and J lost 4 bases, with 17 bases between them. Germline V gene lookup returns CDR1 LNHNV and CDR2 YYDKDF (reference sequence). The CDR3 consists of 15 residues. CDR3 coding DNA: TGTGCCACCAGCTACGACACGAATGAGGGAGAGACCCAGTACTTC. It encodes CATSYDTNEGETQYF.

This clone was detected only once. V gene TRBV27 combines with J gene TRBJ1-5, with 7 bases aligning to TRBD1. This CDR3 is built from 15 residues. In germline, CDR1 is MNHEY, CDR2 SMNVEV (reference sequence). The V gene end was trimmed by 6 bases and the J gene end by 3 bases; junction bases not matched to a gene: 8. The CDR3 nucleotides read TGTGCCAGCAGAAACGGAGGGGGCCCCAATCAGCCCCAGCATTTT. Translation: CASRNGGGPNQPQHF.

This sequence joins TRBV28 and TRBJ2-7; 8 bases match TRBD1. Germline-derived CDR1 and CDR2 are MDHEN and SYDVKM. The CDR3 spans 16 residues. V lost 6 bases and J lost 4; bases outside the gene matches: 14. Here the CDR3 DNA reads TGTGCCAGCAGCACTCCGCCCGGGACAGGTATTTACGAGCAGTACTTC. It codes for CASSTPPGTGIYEQYF.

The chain employs TRBV23-1 and TRBJ1-2; 10 bases agree with TRBD1. TRBV23-1 is classed as an ORF, of uncertain function. V shed 6 bases, J shed 2 bases, and the junction held 6 bases outside the gene matches. The CDR3 totals 15 residues. CDR3 sequence: CASRPRTGGNYGYTF. CDR3 nucleotide sequence: TGCGCCAGCAGACCGAGGACAGGGGGGAACTATGGCTACACCTTC.

The V gene is TRBV6-6, the J gene TRBJ1-1; the D is unclear. This CDR3 has 14 residues. V shed 2 bases and J shed 0 bases, with 7 bases lying between them. Germline V gene lookup returns CDR1 MNHNY and CDR2 SVGAGI (reference sequence). CDR3 amino acids: CASSYDGMNTEAFF. The DNA for the CDR3 is TGTGCCAGCAGTTACGACGGCATGAACACTGAAGCTTTCTTT.

V usage is TRBV30 and J usage is TRBJ1-1; 9 positions match TRBD1. This CDR3 contains 12 residues. With V trimmed by 4 bases and J by 5 bases, 2 bases remained unmatched. The V gene's germline CDR1 is GTSNPN and CDR2 SVGIG (reference sequence). The CDR3 here is CAWTGTGTEAFF. CDR3 in DNA: TGTGCCTGGACAGGGACAGGGACTGAAGCTTTCTTT. Complete variable domain (other parts from reference TRBV30 and TRBJ1-1): SQTIHQWPATLVQPVGSPLSLECTVEGTSNPNLYWYRQAAGRGLQLLFYSVGIGQISSEVPQNLSASRPQDRQFILSSKKLLLSDSGFYLCAWTGTGTEAFFGQGTRLTVV.